Presented here are 4 T cell receptor beta chains from one specimen sequenced in a study of T cell responses to AZD1222 COVID-19 vaccine. Repertoires were generated with immunoSEQ multiplex PCR, while TCRdb's copy carries only in-frame clones and drops some. The sample has 95,000 to 150,000 clones, roughly 85% seen once. This sample comprised peripheral blood, obtained on day 0 of AZD1222 vaccination. The receptor set was obtained from an adult in good health.

V gene TRBV14 combines with J gene TRBJ2-1; D possibly corresponds to TRBD1 (6 bases). Germline V gives CDR1 SGHDN, CDR2 FVKESK. The CDR3 runs 15 residues. Trimming stripped 4 bases from V and 1 base from J, with 11 bases between. In DNA, the CDR3 is TGTGCCAGCAGCCCAACCAGGGGTTCCTACAATGAGCAGTTCTTC. Its translation is CASSPTRGSYNEQFF.

This clone came up a few times. The CDR3 region has the DNA TGTGCCAGTACAGGGCGCAATCAGCCCCAGCATTTT. It yields the protein CASTGRNQPQHF. The chain uses TRBV19 and TRBJ1-5, with D possibly matching TRBD1 (5 bases). Germline V CDR1 and CDR2: LNHDA, SQIVND (reference sequence). The CDR3 has 12 amino acids. Trimming pared 7 bases from V and 2 bases from J, leaving 6 bases between. The whole variable domain, remainder taken from reference TRBV19 and TRBJ1-5, is DGGITQSPKYLFRKEGQNVTLSCEQNLNHDAMYWYRQDPGQGLRLIYYSQIVNDFQKGDIAEGYSVSREKKESFPLTVTSAQKNPTAFYLCASTGRNQPQHFGDGTRLSIL.

The chain carries TRBV3-1 (or the pseudogene TRBV3-2) and TRBJ1-6; D unclear. The V gene's germline CDR1 is LGHDT and CDR2 YNNKEL (reference sequence). This CDR3 comprises 14 residues. Trimming cost V 3 bases and J 8 bases, with 11 bases left between them. CDR3 nucleotide sequence: TGTGCCAGCAGCCAGACTCCGGGTGATTCACCCCTCCACTTT. It translates to CASSQTPGDSPLHF.

CDR3 sequence reads: CASSLMGGTTDTQYF. As DNA, the CDR3 is TGTGCCAGCAGCTTAATGGGTGGGACAACAGATACGCAGTATTTT. The chain combines TRBV5-5 with TRBJ2-3; D might be TRBD1 (6 bases). This CDR3 is built from 15 residues. The V end lost 2 bases, the J end lost 3 bases, and 13 bases lay between the germline ends. Germline-derived CDR1 and CDR2 are SGHKS and YYEKEE (reference sequence).